Listed below are T cell receptor beta chains from one sample, sequenced in a study of PD-L1 blockade in urothelial cancer. Only in-frame clones appear in the TCRdb table, and some are missing; sequencing was by immunoSEQ multiplex PCR. The data contain 25,000 to 30,000 clones, over 75% of them seen just once; the ten biggest clones take up roughly 3%. Sequenced material: PBMCs, taken around atezolizumab (anti-PD-L1) treatment. Receptors originate from a man in his forties or fifties with urothelial cancer. CDR3s leave out the opening cysteine and the closing phenylalanine or tryptophan. Clone sizes are given selectively: once, few, many, or a class where the clone is expanded.

TRBV6-5	12	TRBJ1-2	-	ASSYSQPGGGYT
TRBV7-3	10	TRBJ2-3	once	ASSPNGDTQY
TRBV30	11	TRBJ2-7	-	AWSRGPGYEQY
TRBV6-6	14	TRBJ1-1	-	ASSYWDRGLRTEAF
TRBV28	11	TRBJ1-5	-	ASSLIGNQPQH
TRBV6-1	14	TRBJ2-5	once	ASSAAGEPYQETQY
TRBV4-1	11	TRBJ2-3	-	ASSQDRGDTQY
TRBV5-5	12	TRBJ1-5	-	ASSFPGSGEPQH
TRBV5-1	13	TRBJ1-2	-	ASSSEGASNYGYT
TRBV21-1	22	TRBJ2-1	-	ASSKEGDRGPLNPGTNQYNEQF
TRBV4-3	13	TRBJ1-6	-	ASSLVDRDNSPLH
TRBV6-4	11	TRBJ2-2	-	ASRGSETGELF